The 14 T cell receptor beta chains listed next were all sequenced from one sample in a study of shared clonotypes between healthy human individuals. The repertoire was sequenced with immunoSEQ multiplex PCR; TCRdb's copy has only in-frame clones and lacks some. This table holds approximately 97,000 clones, around two thirds found once. The sample comprised memory CD8+ T cells sorted from blood. Subset meaning: CD45RO+ cells pooled with CCR7-negative TemRA cells. The receptors derive from a man younger than 40 in good health.

V is TRBV28 and J is TRBJ1-1; D may be TRBD1 (6 bases). Germline V CDR1 and CDR2: MDHEN, SYDVKM. V gave up 1 base and J gave up 0 bases, with 21 bases separating them. The CDR3 contains 19 residues. In DNA, the CDR3 is TGTGCCAGCAGTTTATCGGGGGGCAGGGGATTTCTCCTGAACACTGAAGCTTTCTTT. It specifies CASSLSGGRGFLLNTEAFF. Variable domain in full (rest from reference TRBV28 and TRBJ1-1): DVKVTQSSRYLVKRTGEKVFLECVQDMDHENMFWYRQDPGLGLRLIYFSYDVKMKEKGDIPEGYSVSREKKERFSLILESASTNQTSMYLCASSLSGGRGFLLNTEAFFGQGTRLTVV.

The V gene is TRBV7-9, the J gene TRBJ1-2; no definite D call. This CDR3 is 16 amino acids long. Germline CDR1 SEHNR, CDR2 FQNEAQ (reference sequence). The ends were cut back, 5 bases at V and 4 bases at J, with 20 bases in the middle. The CDR3 is CASSPSTGNKIYGYTF. CDR3 sequence (DNA): TGTGCCAGCAGCCCTAGCACGGGGAACAAAATCTATGGCTACACCTTC.

This clone is deemed medium-sized. The chain joins TRBV6-5 to TRBJ2-2; 8 positions match TRBD1. The CDR3 runs 15 residues. Germline V gene data show CDR1 as MNHEY and CDR2 as SVGAGI. V trimming: 7 bases; J trimming: 5 bases; junction bases outside the gene matches: 9. The CDR3 DNA follows: TGTGCCAGCAAAACCGGACAGGGTGAGACCGGGGAGCTGTTTTTT. Translating it yields CASKTGQGETGELFF.

A few counts support this clone. The chain carries TRBV6-5 and TRBJ2-7; D gene uncertain. Germline lookup yields CDR1 MNHEY and CDR2 SVGAGI. Trimming took 0 bases from V and 6 from J, leaving 3 bases between them. CDR3 length: 11 residues. The CDR3 DNA reads as TGTGCCAGCAGTTACTCGAGCGAGCAGTACTTC. The encoded protein is CASSYSSEQYF.

Ten or more counts support this clone. V usage is TRBV6-5 and J usage is TRBJ1-5, with D tentatively TRBD1 (6 bases). CDR3 length equals 16 residues. The germline V gene has CDR1 MNHEY and CDR2 SVGAGI. V gave up 0 bases and J gave up 6 bases, with 15 bases separating them. Here the CDR3 DNA reads TGTGCCAGCAGTTACTCCAATGGGGGGGCGGGTCAGCCCCAGCATTTT. It codes for CASSYSNGGAGQPQHF.

The V and J genes are TRBV9 and TRBJ2-1, with D possibly TRBD1 on 5 matching bases. This CDR3 is 15 amino acids long. Between the trimmed V and J ends, which lost 1 base and 8 bases, there was a span of 16 bases. CDR1 and CDR2 from the germline V gene are SGDLS and YYNGEE. CDR3 sequence (DNA): TGTGCCAGCAGCGTAAGCTTAGATCAGGGCGATGAGCAGTTCTTC. Amino acids: CASSVSLDQGDEQFF.

In this sample, this clone turned up once. The chain uses TRBV5-1 and TRBJ2-5; no definite D call. CDR3 size: 14 residues. CDR1 is SGHRS and CDR2 is YFSETQ in the germline V gene. The V end lost 1 base, the J end lost 3 bases, and 10 bases lay between the germline ends. The CDR3: CASSLSSVKETQYF. The CDR3 nucleotides are TGCGCCAGCAGCTTGTCGTCCGTTAAAGAGACCCAGTACTTC.

The rearrangement uses TRBV27 and TRBJ2-7; D possibly uses TRBD1 or TRBD2 (5 bases each). The V end was cut by 6 bases, the J end by 5 bases, with 14 bases between. This CDR3 comprises 13 residues. Germline lookup yields CDR1 MNHEY and CDR2 SMNVEV (reference sequence). The chain's CDR3 is CASSLGAKDEQYF. The CDR3 DNA sequence: TGTGCCAGCAGCCTCGGGGCGAAGGACGAGCAGTACTTC.

The V and J genes are TRBV7-8 and TRBJ2-6; 7 positions match TRBD2. Germline CDR1 SGHVS, CDR2 FQNEAQ. The junction had 11 bases not matched to a gene; V was cut back by 5 bases and J by 7 bases. CDR3 length: 16 residues. Written as DNA, the CDR3 is TGTGCCAGCAGCCTAATGGGGGGGTTGGGCGCCAACGTCCTGACTTTC. Amino acids: CASSLMGGLGANVLTF.

There are many counts of this clone. The gene calls are TRBV2 and TRBJ1-4; TRBD1 aligns across 8 bases. V dropped 3 bases and J dropped 10; count of bases not matched to a gene: 13. The CDR3 is 16 residues long. Germline CDR1 SNHLY, CDR2 FYNNEI. The CDR3 is CASSDFPPGQGGKLFF. The CDR3 DNA sequence: TGTGCCAGCAGTGATTTCCCCCCCGGACAGGGCGGAAAACTGTTTTTT.

The J gene is TRBJ1-2, the V gene TRBV9; the match to TRBD1 covers 7 bases. Looked up from germline, CDR1 is SGDLS and CDR2 is YYNGEE. With V trimmed by 4 bases and J by 6 bases, 15 bases remained unmatched. The CDR3 spans 16 residues. In DNA, the CDR3 is TGTGCCAGCAGCTACTACGACAGGGTTGGAAGGAATGGCTACACCTTC. This gives the protein CASSYYDRVGRNGYTF.

The chain links TRBV6-5 to TRBJ1-5; D not resolved. Germline V gene data show CDR1 as MNHEY and CDR2 as SVGAGI. Trimming removed 4 bases at V and 7 bases at J, with 11 bases between. CDR3 length: 13 residues. The CDR3 DNA sequence: TGTGCCAGCAGTTCAATCGGATCCCAGCCCCAGCATTTT. Amino acid sequence: CASSSIGSQPQHF.

A remark on this clone: One end of the junction varies from germline; a read error may be responsible. The rearrangement joins TRBV13 to TRBJ2-1, with unresolved D. This CDR3 is built from 16 residues. Germline V gene sequence: CDR1 PRHDT, CDR2 FYEKMQ (reference sequence). CDR3 bases: TGTGCCAGCAGCGTAGGTGTGGCAGACGGCTACAATGAGCAGTTCTTC. It yields the protein CASSVGVADGYNEQFF.

This clone was counted only a few times. This sequence joins TRBV14 and TRBJ2-7, with D unclear. The V and J ends lost 4 bases and 3 bases respectively, with 13 bases between them. This CDR3 contains 14 residues. Germline CDR1 is SGHDN and CDR2 is FVKESK. The CDR3, as DNA: TGTGCCAGCAGCCCGGAGACGGAATTCTACGAGCAGTACTTC. Translating gives CASSPETEFYEQYF.